The clone carrying this T cell receptor beta chain was found a few times. The antigen remains unidentified. This specimen comes from a study of post-analysis software for immune sequencing data. Study summary: Recorded disease courses covered relapsing-remitting, secondary progressive and progressive-relapsing multiple sclerosis. Some patients had no subtype annotation.

The germline CDR1 and CDR2 sequences are SQVTM and ANQGSEA. Trimming shortened V by 0 bases and J by 13 bases, and 13 bases separated the two germline ends. The CDR3 covers 12 residues. The TCR beta cDNA libraries carried unique molecular identifiers. TCRdb ran MiXCR on the PCR reads and lists one entry per CDR3 protein. The repertoire includes about 460,000 distinct CDR3 sequences, approximately 46% of them detected once, and about 12% sits in the top ten. Overall study results and limits: F-measure co-clustering was strong for batch-matched samples. Normalized Chao1 diversity was significantly reduced in patients versus controls. TRBV segments more frequent in patients than in controls numbered five and included TRBV5-6, TRBV5-1 and TRBV20-1.

This chain links TRBV29-1 with TRBJ2-4; D possibly corresponds to TRBD2 (5 bases). Sequenced input: blood. The TCR sequence derives from a girl aged 10 to 17 with multiple sclerosis. Here the CDR3 DNA reads TGCAGCGTTGAAGACCCGGGATTAATACAGTACTTC. Translation gives CSVEDPGLIQYF.